This T cell receptor (beta chain) came from a study of post-analysis software for immune sequencing data. Across the study: Relapsing-remitting, secondary progressive and progressive-relapsing courses of multiple sclerosis were included. The study, taken as a whole, reports: Higher frequency in patients than in controls was seen for roughly five TRBV segments, with TRBV5-6, TRBV5-1 and TRBV20-1 among them. Relative to controls, patients with multiple sclerosis showed significantly lower normalized Chao1 diversity.

Germline loops: CDR1 MGHRA, CDR2 YSYEKL. V dropped 4 bases and J dropped 3; count of bases not matched to a gene: 5. This CDR3 is 14 amino acids long. Notes on this clonotype: Its antigen is as yet unknown.

Researchers reported that TCR beta cDNA libraries carried unique molecular identifiers. With roughly 0.85 to 11 million T cells as the source, hundreds of thousands of cDNA molecules resulted. Using its own MiXCR run on the PCR reads, TCRdb lists one record per CDR3 protein. This table holds roughly 870,000 distinct CDR3 sequences, approximately 50% found once. The rearrangement uses TRBV4-1 and TRBJ2-7; 8 positions match TRBD2. The specimen sequenced was blood. This TCR derives from a girl aged 10 to 17 with multiple sclerosis. In nucleotides, the CDR3 is TGCGCCAGCAGCCTATTAGCGGGGATCTACGAGCAGTACTTC. Translating gives CASSLLAGIYEQYF.